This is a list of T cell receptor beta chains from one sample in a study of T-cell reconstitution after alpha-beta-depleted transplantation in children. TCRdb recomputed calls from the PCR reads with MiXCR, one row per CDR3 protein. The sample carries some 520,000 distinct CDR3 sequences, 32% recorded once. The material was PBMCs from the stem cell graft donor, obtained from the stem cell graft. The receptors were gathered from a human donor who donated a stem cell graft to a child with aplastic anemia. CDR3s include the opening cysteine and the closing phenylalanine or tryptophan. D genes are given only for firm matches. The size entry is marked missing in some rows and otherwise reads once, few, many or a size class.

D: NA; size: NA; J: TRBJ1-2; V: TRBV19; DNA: TGTGCCAGTAGTTTCAGGGACGGTGTGATCTATGGCTACACCTTC; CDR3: CASSFRDGVIYGYTF
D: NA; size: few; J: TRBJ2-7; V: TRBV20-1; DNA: TGCAGTGCCCCCGAGTTCCTAAGGGGGTACGAGCAGTACTTC; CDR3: CSAPEFLRGYEQYF
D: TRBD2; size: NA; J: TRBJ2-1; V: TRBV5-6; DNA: TGTGCCAGCAGCCTGGGACTAGCGGCTAGCAATGAGCAGTTCTTC; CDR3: CASSLGLAASNEQFF
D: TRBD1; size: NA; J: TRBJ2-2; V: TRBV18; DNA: TGTGCCAGCTCACCGGGACAGGCGAACACCGGGGAGCTGTTTTTT; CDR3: CASSPGQANTGELFF
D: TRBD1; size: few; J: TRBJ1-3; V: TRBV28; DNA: TGTGCCAGTGGACAGGGCTCTGGAAACACCATATATTTT; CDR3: CASGQGSGNTIYF
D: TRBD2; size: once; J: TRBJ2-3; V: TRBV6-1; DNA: TGTGCCAGCATCCCGGCGGGGGGCACAGATACGCAGTATTTT; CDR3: CASIPAGGTDTQYF
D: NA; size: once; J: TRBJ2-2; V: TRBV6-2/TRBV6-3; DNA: TGTGCCAGCAGCCCCGGCCCGAGGGGGGAGCTGTTTTTT; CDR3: CASSPGPRGELFF
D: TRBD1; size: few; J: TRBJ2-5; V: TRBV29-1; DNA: TGCAGCGCCCCAGACAGGGTGGGTGAAAAGACCCAGTACTTC; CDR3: CSAPDRVGEKTQYF
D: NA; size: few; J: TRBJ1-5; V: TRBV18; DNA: TGTGCCAGCTCCCATAGGGCGATGGAATTAGGAAGGAATCAGCCCCAGCATTTT; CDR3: CASSHRAMELGRNQPQHF
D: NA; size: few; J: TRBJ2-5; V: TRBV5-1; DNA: TGCGCCAGCGGGGGTACGGAGACAGAGACCCAGTACTTC; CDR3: CASGGTETETQYF
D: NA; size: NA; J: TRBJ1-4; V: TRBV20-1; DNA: TGCAGTGTTACCTCGGGGAGCCAGGAACTGTTTTTT; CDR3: CSVTSGSQELFF
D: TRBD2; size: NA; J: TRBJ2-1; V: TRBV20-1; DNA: TGCAGTACCAACAGAGCGGGAGGGCCCTCTTTC; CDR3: CSTNRAGGPSF
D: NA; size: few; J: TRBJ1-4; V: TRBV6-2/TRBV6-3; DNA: TGTGCCAGCAGTTACACAGGGAAGGTGGAAAAACTGTTTTTT; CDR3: CASSYTGKVEKLFF
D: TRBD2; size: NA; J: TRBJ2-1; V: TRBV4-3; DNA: TGCGCCAGCAGTTTCGGGACTAGCGGGGGGAGCTCCTACAATGAGCAGTTCTTC; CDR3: CASSFGTSGGSSYNEQFF
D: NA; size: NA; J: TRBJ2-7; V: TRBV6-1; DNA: TGTGCCAGCAGCCCCGTGGGGCGTTCCTTACGGGACGAGCAGTACTTC; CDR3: CASSPVGRSLRDEQYF
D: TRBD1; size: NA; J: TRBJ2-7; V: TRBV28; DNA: TGTGCCAGCAGGCCCCATGGACAGGCGGCCTACGAGCAGTACTTC; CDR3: CASRPHGQAAYEQYF
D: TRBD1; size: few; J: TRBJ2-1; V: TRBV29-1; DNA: TGCAGCGTTGAATTGGACAGGGAGGTGCAGTTCTTC; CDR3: CSVELDREVQFF
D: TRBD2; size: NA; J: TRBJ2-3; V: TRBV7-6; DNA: TGTGCCAGCAGCCACCCTAGCGGGAGGGCCGCGGATACGCAGTATTTT; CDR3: CASSHPSGRAADTQYF
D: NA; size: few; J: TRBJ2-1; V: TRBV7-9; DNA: TGTGCCAGCAGCTTAGACAGGTTACACAATGAGCAGTTCTTC; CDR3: CASSLDRLHNEQFF
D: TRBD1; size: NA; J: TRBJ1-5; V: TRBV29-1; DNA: TGCAGCGGGGGGACAGGGCGAGATCAGCCCCAGCATTTT; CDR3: CSGGTGRDQPQHF
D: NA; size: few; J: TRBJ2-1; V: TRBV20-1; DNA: TGCAGTGCACGGGGGGTATCGACAGGCCCCAATGAGCAGTTCTTC; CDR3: CSARGVSTGPNEQFF
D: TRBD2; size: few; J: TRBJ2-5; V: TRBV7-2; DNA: TGTGCCAGCAGCCTAAGGGGACTAGCCGGGGAGACCCAGTACTTC; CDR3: CASSLRGLAGETQYF
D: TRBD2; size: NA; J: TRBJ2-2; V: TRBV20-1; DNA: TGCAGTGCTAGATTAGCGGGAGGGCCCCCCGGGGAGCTGTTTTTT; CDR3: CSARLAGGPPGELFF